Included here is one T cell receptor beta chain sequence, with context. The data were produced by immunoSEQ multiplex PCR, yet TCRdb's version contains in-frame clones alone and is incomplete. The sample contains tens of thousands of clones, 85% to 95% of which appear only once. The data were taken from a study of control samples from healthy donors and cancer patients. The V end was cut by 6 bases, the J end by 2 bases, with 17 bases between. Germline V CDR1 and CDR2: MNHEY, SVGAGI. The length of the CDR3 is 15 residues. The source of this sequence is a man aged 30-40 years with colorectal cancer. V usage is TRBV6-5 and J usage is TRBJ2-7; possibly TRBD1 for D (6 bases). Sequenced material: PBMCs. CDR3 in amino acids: CASRPADSPTYEQYF. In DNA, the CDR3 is TGTGCCAGCAGACCGGCGGACAGTCCAACCTACGAGCAGTACTTC.